The next 10 T cell receptor beta chains were all read from a single sample in a study of blood T cell repertoires in COVID-19. Libraries were prepared by immunoSEQ multiplex PCR; TCRdb keeps only in-frame clonotypes and omits some of them. Of around 620,000 clones in the sample, around 90% were seen once. Specimen: peripheral blood. The source of these receptors is a woman aged 18-29 years with acute or convalescent COVID-19.

V is TRBV15 and J is TRBJ1-1; the D gene is possibly TRBD1 (5 bases). Germline lookup yields CDR1 LNHNV and CDR2 YYDKDF (reference sequence). The V and J ends lost 0 bases and 8 bases respectively, with 13 bases between them. The CDR3 sequence is 14 residues long. The CDR3 sequence is CATSREGRGREAFF. The CDR3 coding sequence is TGTGCCACCAGCAGAGAGGGAAGGGGCCGGGAAGCTTTCTTT.

The chain couples TRBV6-4 to TRBJ1-5; D not certain. This CDR3 spans 13 amino acids. CDR1 and CDR2 (germline): MRHNA, SNTAGT. V was pared by 5 bases and J by 0 bases, with 5 bases between. The CDR3 here is CASSQDSNQPQHF. The CDR3 bases are TGTGCCAGCAGTCAGGATAGCAATCAGCCCCAGCATTTT.

The V and J genes are TRBV19 and TRBJ1-5; D ambiguous. The CDR3 runs 14 residues. The germline V and J ends were trimmed by 7 bases and 4 bases, with 14 bases remaining between them. In germline, CDR1 is LNHDA, CDR2 SQIVND (reference sequence). In DNA, the CDR3 is TGTGCCAGTATAGGTTTGGGCCTTAATCAGCCCCAGCATTTT. Its translation: CASIGLGLNQPQHF.

This clone occurred a few times. This chain links TRBV13 with TRBJ1-2; the D is unclear. This CDR3 is built from 12 residues. Germline V lookup: CDR1 PRHDT, CDR2 FYEKMQ (reference sequence). Trimming removed 3 bases from V and 5 bases from J, with 7 bases in between. The CDR3 DNA reads as TGTGCCAGCAGCTTGTTTCCATATGGCTACACCTTC. Encoded protein: CASSLFPYGYTF.

V and J are TRBV6-6 and TRBJ1-6, with 9 bases matching TRBD1. With V trimmed by 0 bases and J by 9 bases, 6 bases remained unmatched. From germline, CDR1 is MNHNY and CDR2 SVGAGI (reference sequence). The CDR3 runs 16 residues. CDR3 residues: CASSYSWTGDGSPLHF. CDR3 DNA: TGTGCCAGCAGTTACTCTTGGACAGGGGATGGTTCACCCCTCCACTTT.

In nucleotides, the CDR3 is TGTGCCAGCAGCCAAGTCGGCAATCAGCCCCAGCATTTT. This codes for CASSQVGNQPQHF. The V and J genes are TRBV3-1 (or the pseudogene TRBV3-2) and TRBJ1-5; the D is unclear. Trimming stripped 1 base from V and 2 bases from J, with 3 bases between. The CDR3 is made up of 13 amino acids. From germline, CDR1 is LGHDT and CDR2 YNNKEL (reference sequence).

The chain recombines TRBV3-1 (or the pseudogene TRBV3-2) with TRBJ1-6, with TRBD1 matching over 10 bases. The V gene end was trimmed by 4 bases and the J gene end by 6 bases; junction bases not matched to a gene: 6. Germline V gene data show CDR1 as LGHDT and CDR2 as YNNKEL (reference sequence). This CDR3 region has 16 residues. CDR3 region: CASSRAGTGVNSPLHF. The CDR3 coding sequence is TGTGCCAGCAGCCGGGCCGGGACAGGGGTTAATTCACCCCTCCACTTT.

The sample holds one count of this clone. The chain employs TRBV28 and TRBJ1-4; D may be TRBD1 (5 bases). Germline CDR1 reads MDHEN; CDR2 reads SYDVKM. Deletions cut 8 bases from V and 5 bases from J, with 12 bases between. The CDR3 sequence is 13 residues long. This CDR3 is CASGQGGNEKLFF. The CDR3 DNA sequence: TGTGCCAGCGGGCAGGGAGGGAATGAAAAACTGTTTTTT.

The chain recombines TRBV11-2 with TRBJ2-2, with D perhaps matching TRBD2 (6 bases). V was cut by 2 bases and J by 6 bases, with 13 bases left in between. CDR1 and CDR2 (germline): SGHAT, FQNNGV. CDR3 length: 15 amino acids. The CDR3 protein is CASSLIRGSAGELFF. The CDR3 DNA reads TGTGCCAGCAGCTTAATCCGGGGGTCCGCCGGGGAGCTGTTTTTT. Using reference TRBV11-2 and TRBJ2-2 for the parts outside the CDR3, the full variable domain is EAGVAQSPRYKIIEKRQSVAFWCNPISGHATLYWYQQILGQGPKLLIQFQNNGVVDDSQLPKDRFSAERLKGVDSTLKIQPAKLEDSAVYLCASSLIRGSAGELFFGEGSRLTVL.

V is TRBV27 and J is TRBJ1-1; unclear D gene. Per germline, CDR1 MNHEY and CDR2 SMNVEV (reference sequence). V lost 3 bases to trimming and J lost 1 base, with 9 bases between them. The CDR3 length is 14 residues. The CDR3 sequence: CASSLGRPNTEAFF. DNA of the CDR3: TGTGCCAGCAGTTTGGGCAGGCCGAACACTGAAGCTTTCTTT.